The 15 T cell receptor beta chains below all came from one sample that was sequenced in a study of OX40 agonist ivuxolimab in advanced cancers. This table comes from immunoSEQ multiplex PCR, and its TCRdb copy is limited to in-frame clones, with some not included. The profile shows about 40,000 clones, about nine tenths of them singletons. The source was CD4+ or CD8+ T cells sorted from blood, collected in a trial of the OX40 agonist ivuxolimab. These receptors originate from an adult with an advanced solid tumor such as melanoma, head and neck, liver or kidney cancer.

This clone came up once. This chain joins TRBV13 and TRBJ2-2; D remains unclear. Trimming took 5 bases from V and 1 from J, leaving 8 bases between them. The CDR3 contains 14 residues. Germline lookup yields CDR1 PRHDT and CDR2 FYEKMQ (reference sequence). The CDR3 bases are TGTGCCAGCAGCATGCATAGGAACACCGGGGAGCTGTTTTTT. Translating it yields CASSMHRNTGELFF.

This clone was counted once. The sample contains more than one DNA sequence encoding this CDR3. CDR3 loop: CASSSGQGLFYEQYF. The CDR3 DNA reads TGTGCCAGCAGCTCTGGGCAGGGTCTATTCTACGAGCAGTACTTC. This chain connects TRBV7-6 to TRBJ2-7; D may be TRBD1 (5 bases). The V end was cut by 4 bases, the J end by 3 bases, with 16 bases between. The germline V gene encodes CDR1 SGHVS and CDR2 FNYEAQ. CDR3 size: 15 residues.

The chain uses TRBV4-1 and TRBJ2-7, with no clear D. Germline CDR1 MGHRA, CDR2 YSYEKL. The CDR3 length is 14 residues. V lost 0 bases to trimming and J lost 3 bases, with 9 bases between them. The DNA for the CDR3 is TGCGCCAGCAGCCAAGATGGTACTGGCTACGAGCAGTACTTC. Translating it yields CASSQDGTGYEQYF.

V usage is TRBV4-1 and J usage is TRBJ2-5; a possible D gene is TRBD2 (7 bases). The V end was cut by 4 bases, the J end by 4 bases, with 25 bases between. The CDR3 spans 18 residues. Germline V CDR1 and CDR2: MGHRA, YSYEKL. CDR3 sequence reads: CASSPRGGGKRTAETQYF. In DNA form, the CDR3 reads TGCGCCAGCAGCCCCCGGGGCGGGGGCAAAAGGACGGCAGAGACCCAGTACTTC.

This sequence joins TRBV10-2 and TRBJ1-5; no clear D gene. The length of the CDR3 is 15 residues. The ends were cut back, 0 bases at V and 4 bases at J, with 10 bases in the middle. Germline lookup yields CDR1 WSHSY and CDR2 SAAADI. For the CDR3, the DNA is TGCGCCAGCAGTGAGTCGATTGGGGATAATCAGCCCCAGCATTTT. Protein: CASSESIGDNQPQHF.

V is TRBV23-1 and J is TRBJ2-7, with TRBD2 identical over 7 bases. TRBV23-1 is an ORF, with its function uncertain. This CDR3 comprises 15 residues. J was trimmed by 5 bases and V by 4 bases; bases with no gene match: 11. CDR3 coding DNA: TGCGCCAGCAGTCCCATAGGGGCGGGGGACGACGAGCAGTACTTC. This codes for CASSPIGAGDDEQYF.

The rearrangement links TRBV18 to TRBJ2-1; D is tentatively TRBD1 or TRBD2 (5 bases each). CDR1 is KGHSH and CDR2 is LQKENI in the germline V gene. The V end lost 3 bases, the J end lost 1 base, and 10 bases lay between the germline ends. The CDR3 spans 15 residues. The CDR3: CASSPWDGSYNEQFF. The CDR3 DNA reads TGTGCCAGCTCACCGTGGGACGGATCCTACAATGAGCAGTTCTTC. Looking up the rest from reference TRBV18 and TRBJ2-1 gives the full variable domain: NAGVMQNPRHLVRRRGQEARLRCSPMKGHSHVYWYRQLPEEGLKFMVYLQKENIIDESGMPKERFSAEFPKEGPSILRIQQVVRGDSAAYFCASSPWDGSYNEQFFGPGTRLTVL.

The chain couples TRBV7-2 to TRBJ2-1, with TRBD1 as a possible D gene (6 bases). The CDR3 has 10 amino acids. Germline V CDR1 and CDR2: SGHTA, FQGNSA. Trimming stripped 5 bases from V and 14 bases from J, with 10 bases between. The CDR3 bases are TGTGCCAGCAGCCCAGGGGAAAAGTTCTTC. Amino acids: CASSPGEKFF.

This sequence joins TRBV10-2 and TRBJ1-2; no firm D call. CDR3 length: 13 amino acids. Germline V gene data show CDR1 as WSHSY and CDR2 as SAAADI. The V end lost 1 base, the J end lost 8 bases, and 11 bases lay between the germline ends. CDR3 nucleotide sequence: TGCGCCAGCAGTGAGTGGGCCGCCGAGGGCTACACCTTC. Residues: CASSEWAAEGYTF.

The chain recombines TRBV5-1 with TRBJ2-7; tentative D call: TRBD1 (5 bases). The CDR3 runs to 16 residues. CDR1 and CDR2 from the germline V gene are SGHRS and YFSETQ. V lost 4 bases, J lost 0 bases, and 17 bases lay in between. CDR3 loop: CASSSGGWGSSYEQYF. The CDR3 DNA is TGCGCCAGCAGCAGTGGTGGGTGGGGCAGCTCCTACGAGCAGTACTTC.

The CDR3 DNA follows: TGTGCCAGCAGCGTAGGCTCGGGGGCGGGTAATGAGCAGTTCTTC. Amino acid sequence: CASSVGSGAGNEQFF. This chain uses TRBV9 with TRBJ2-1; D may be TRBD1 or TRBD2 (6 bases each). There are 15 residues in the CDR3. CDR1 and CDR2 (germline): SGDLS, YYNGEE. The V gene lost 0 bases and the J gene lost 7 bases, with 14 bases spanning the gap.

The genes are TRBV7-9 and TRBJ1-5; the match to TRBD1 covers 8 bases. This CDR3 region has 16 residues. Germline V CDR1 and CDR2: SEHNR, FQNEAQ (reference sequence). V lost 1 base to trimming and J lost 3 bases; unmatched junction nucleotides: 5. CDR3: CASSLGTGPNNQPQHF. CDR3 DNA sequence: TGTGCCAGCAGCTTAGGGACAGGGCCGAACAATCAGCCCCAGCATTTT. Based on the CDR3 plus reference TRBV7-9 and TRBJ1-5, the full variable domain is DTGVSQNPRHKITKRGQNVTFRCDPISEHNRLYWYRQTLGQGPEFLTYFQNEAQLEKSRLLSDRFSAERPKGSFSTLEIQRTEQGDSAMYLCASSLGTGPNNQPQHFGDGTRLSIL.

The rearrangement uses TRBV27 and TRBJ2-1; 7 bases align to TRBD2. Germline V gene data show CDR1 as MNHEY and CDR2 as SMNVEV (reference sequence). With 10 bases clipped from V and 0 bases from J, the junction kept 6 bases outside the gene matches. CDR3 size: 14 residues. The CDR3 nucleotides are TGTGCCACCGGGCTAGCGGCCTCCTACAATGAGCAGTTCTTC. Protein sequence: CATGLAASYNEQFF.

The CDR3 region is CASSSGGRDTYEQYF. CDR3 bases: TGTGCCAGCAGCTCCGGTGGAAGGGACACCTACGAGCAGTACTTC. The chain has TRBV13 and TRBJ2-7; a weak D match, TRBD1 (6 bases). V lost 4 bases and J 2 bases, leaving 15 bases between the germline ends. Germline assignment: CDR1 PRHDT and CDR2 FYEKMQ (reference sequence). CDR3 length equals 15 residues.

The CDR3, as DNA: TGCGCCAGCAGCTTTTATAATTCGGGACAGGGGTTTAATGGCTACACCTTC. Translated, it gives CASSFYNSGQGFNGYTF. The rearrangement uses TRBV5-1 and TRBJ1-2, with 10 positions matching TRBD1. Germline lookup yields CDR1 SGHRS and CDR2 YFSETQ. The CDR3 extends over 17 amino acids. V was pared by 2 bases and J by 6 bases, with 13 bases of the junction left unmatched.